A selection of T cell receptor beta chains follows, all from one sample in a study of neurological immune-mediated disorders. Via MiXCR, TCRdb re-called the 5' RACE reads, giving one row per CDR3 protein. Of around 70,000 distinct CDR3 sequences listed, 4% to 6% are singletons. Sequenced: PBMCs. These receptors were taken from a man aged 18 to 29 with multiple sclerosis. Both conserved end residues are part of each CDR3. A D gene is named only where the DNA matches it firmly. Clone size is given for some rows only: seen once, a few or many times, or a class if the clone is expanded.

TRBV20-1	TRBD1	many	TRBJ1-5	TGCAGTGCTAGAGCCGGGACAGCTAGCAATCAGCCCCAGCATTTT	CSARAGTASNQPQHF
TRBV12-3/TRBV12-4	.	few	TRBJ1-1	TGTGCCAGCAGTCTCCGGGGAGGAGCTTTCTTT	CASSLRGGAFF
TRBV27	.	few	TRBJ2-7	TGTGCCAGCAGTCTGGCCGGGGCCATTCGCGAGCAGTACTTC	CASSLAGAIREQYF
TRBV5-5	TRBD1	many	TRBJ1-6	TGTGCCAGCAACTCTAGGACAGGCCATTATTCACCCCTCAACTTT	CASNSRTGHYSPLNF
TRBV28	TRBD2	many	TRBJ2-3	TGTGCCAGCAGTCCCATGGGGGGGTCTAGCACAGATACGCAGTATTTT	CASSPMGGSSTDTQYF
TRBV25-1	.	few	TRBJ1-6	TGTGCCAGCAGTGCCCTTAATTCACCCCTCAACTTT	CASSALNSPLNF
TRBV7-3	TRBD1	many	TRBJ2-3	TGTGCCAGCAGCTTCGACAGGGAGGATACGCAGTATTTT	CASSFDREDTQYF
TRBV5-1	.	many	TRBJ2-7	TGCGCCAGCAGCTTGGCCTCCGTGGAAAGGGAGCAGTACTTC	CASSLASVEREQYF
TRBV24-1	.	medium-sized	TRBJ1-2	TGTGCCACCTCCGGGGGTACCAACTATGGCTACACCTTC	CATSGGTNYGYTF
TRBV3-1	.	many	TRBJ2-1	TGTGCCAGCAGCCACGCTTACGGGAGCGAGCAGTTCTTC	CASSHAYGSEQFF
TRBV28	TRBD2	many	TRBJ2-1	TGTGCCAGCAGTTTAGTAGCGGGAGGGTTCGATGAGCAGTTCTTC	CASSLVAGGFDEQFF
TRBV6-2/TRBV6-3	.	.	TRBJ1-5	TGTGCCAGCAGTTACTGGGGGGCTCAGCCCCAGAATTTT	CASSYWGAQPQNF
TRBV5-1	.	many	TRBJ2-7	TGCGCCAGCAGGCAGGAGGGGGACGAGCAGTACTTC	CASRQEGDEQYF
TRBV20-1	.	many	TRBJ2-4	TGCAGTGCTAGAAGGGCCGTCCAAAACATTCAGTACTTC	CSARRAVQNIQYF
TRBV24-1	.	many	TRBJ2-1	TGTGCCACCAGTGATTTGCCTAGCAATGAGCAGTTCTTC	CATSDLPSNEQFF
TRBV6-1	TRBD1	once	TRBJ2-7	TGTGCCAGCACTTGGACAGGGGGACCGGATGAGCAGTACTTC	CASTWTGGPDEQYF
TRBV7-9	TRBD1	many	TRBJ2-7	TGTGCCAGCAGCACGGGACAGATGTTTGCCGAGCAGTACTTC	CASSTGQMFAEQYF
TRBV5-6	TRBD2	many	TRBJ2-3	TGTGCCAGCAGCTTGGTTGGTAGCGGGGGGGATACGCAGTATTTT	CASSLVGSGGDTQYF
TRBV27	.	many	TRBJ1-5	TGTGCCAGCAGTTCGGGCAGCTATAGCAATCAGCCCCAGCATTTT	CASSSGSYSNQPQHF
TRBV5-1	.	many	TRBJ1-5	TGCGCCAGCAGTCCCGGACAGAGAAATCAGCCCCAGCATTTT	CASSPGQRNQPQHF
TRBV6-5	TRBD2	many	TRBJ2-1	TGTGCCAGCAGTACCGCGGGAGCAGAGCAGTTCTTC	CASSTAGAEQFF
TRBV6-5	TRBD2	many	TRBJ2-3	TGTGCCGGCATCGGACTAGCGGGAGCCTCAGATACGCAGTATTTT	CAGIGLAGASDTQYF